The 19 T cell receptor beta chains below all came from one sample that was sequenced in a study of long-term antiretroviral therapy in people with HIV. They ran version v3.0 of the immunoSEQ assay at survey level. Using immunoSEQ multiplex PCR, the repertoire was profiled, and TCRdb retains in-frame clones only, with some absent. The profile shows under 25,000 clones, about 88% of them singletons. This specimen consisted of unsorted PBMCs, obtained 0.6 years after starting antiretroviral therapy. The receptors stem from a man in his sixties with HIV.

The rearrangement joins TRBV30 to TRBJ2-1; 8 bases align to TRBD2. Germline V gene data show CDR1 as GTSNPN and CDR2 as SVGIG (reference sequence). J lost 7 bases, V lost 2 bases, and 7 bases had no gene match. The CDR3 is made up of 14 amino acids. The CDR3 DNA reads TGTGCCTGGAGTAAAGCGGGCGGGAGGAATGAGCAGTTCTTC. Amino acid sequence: CAWSKAGGRNEQFF.

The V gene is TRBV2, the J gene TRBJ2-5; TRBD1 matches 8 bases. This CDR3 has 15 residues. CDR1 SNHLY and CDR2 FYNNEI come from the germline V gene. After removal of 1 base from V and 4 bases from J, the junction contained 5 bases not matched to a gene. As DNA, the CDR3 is TGTGCCAGCAGTGAAGTTGCAGGGGGCAGAGAGACCCAGTACTTC. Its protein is CASSEVAGGRETQYF.

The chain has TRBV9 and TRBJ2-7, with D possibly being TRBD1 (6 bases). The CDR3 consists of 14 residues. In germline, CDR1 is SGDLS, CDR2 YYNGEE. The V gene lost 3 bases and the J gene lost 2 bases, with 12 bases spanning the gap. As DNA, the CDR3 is TGTGCCAGCAGCGAGGGGGACGGGCCCTACGAGCAGTACTTC. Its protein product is CASSEGDGPYEQYF.

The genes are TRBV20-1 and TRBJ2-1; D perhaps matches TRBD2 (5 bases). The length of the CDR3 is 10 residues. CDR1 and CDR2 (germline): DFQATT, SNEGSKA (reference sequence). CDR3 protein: CSAGGPKQFF. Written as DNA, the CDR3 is TGCAGCGCGGGCGGGCCTAAGCAGTTCTTC.

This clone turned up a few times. The CDR3 is CASSFDRVDYGYTF. The CDR3, as DNA: TGCGCCAGCAGCTTCGACAGGGTGGACTATGGCTACACCTTC. The V and J genes are TRBV5-1 and TRBJ1-2, with 7 bases aligning to TRBD1. This CDR3 has 14 amino acids. V shed 2 bases and J 3 bases; nucleotides not matched to a gene: 4. The germline CDR1 and CDR2 sequences are SGHRS and YFSETQ.

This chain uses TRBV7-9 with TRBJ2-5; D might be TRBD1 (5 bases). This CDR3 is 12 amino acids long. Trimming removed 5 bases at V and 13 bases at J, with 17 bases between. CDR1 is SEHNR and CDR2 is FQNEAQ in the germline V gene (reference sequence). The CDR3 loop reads CASSETRVFLYF. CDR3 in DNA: TGTGCCAGCAGCGAAACCAGGGTTTTTCTGTACTTC.

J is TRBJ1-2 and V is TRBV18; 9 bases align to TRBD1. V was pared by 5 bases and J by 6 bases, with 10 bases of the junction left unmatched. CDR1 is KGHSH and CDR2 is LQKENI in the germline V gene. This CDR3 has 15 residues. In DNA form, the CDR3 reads TGTGCCAGCTCATCACGAACGGGGACAGGGAATGGCTACACCTTC. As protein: CASSSRTGTGNGYTF.

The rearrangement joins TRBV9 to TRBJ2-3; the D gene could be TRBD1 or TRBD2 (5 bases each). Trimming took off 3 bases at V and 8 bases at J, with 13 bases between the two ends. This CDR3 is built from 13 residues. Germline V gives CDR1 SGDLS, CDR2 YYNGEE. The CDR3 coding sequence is TGTGCCAGCAGCGCCGCCCGGGGCATTACGCAGTATTTT. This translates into CASSAARGITQYF.

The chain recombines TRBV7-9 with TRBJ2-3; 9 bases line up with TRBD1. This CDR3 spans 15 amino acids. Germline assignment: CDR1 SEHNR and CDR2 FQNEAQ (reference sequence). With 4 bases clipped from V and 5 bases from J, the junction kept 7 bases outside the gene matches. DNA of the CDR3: TGTGCCAGCAGCTCGATCGGGACAGGGCAAGATACGCAGTATTTT. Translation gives CASSSIGTGQDTQYF.

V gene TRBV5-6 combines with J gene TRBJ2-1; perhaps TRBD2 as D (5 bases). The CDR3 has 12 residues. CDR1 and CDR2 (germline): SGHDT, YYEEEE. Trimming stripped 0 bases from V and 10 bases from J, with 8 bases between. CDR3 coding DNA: TGTGCCAGCAGCTTGGGAACTAGAGAGCAGTTCTTC. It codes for CASSLGTREQFF.

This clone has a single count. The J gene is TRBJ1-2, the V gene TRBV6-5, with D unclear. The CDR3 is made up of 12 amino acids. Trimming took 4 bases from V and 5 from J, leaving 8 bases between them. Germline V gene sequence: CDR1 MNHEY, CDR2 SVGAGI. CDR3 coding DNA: TGTGCCAGCAGTTCGCCACCGTATGGCTACACCTTC. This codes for CASSSPPYGYTF.

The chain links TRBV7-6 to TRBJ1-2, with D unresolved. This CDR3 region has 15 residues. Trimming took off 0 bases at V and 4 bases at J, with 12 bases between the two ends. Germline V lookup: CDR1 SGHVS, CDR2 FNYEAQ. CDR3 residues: CASSLAAAGGYGYTF. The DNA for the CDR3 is TGTGCCAGCAGCTTAGCCGCAGCAGGCGGCTATGGCTACACCTTC.

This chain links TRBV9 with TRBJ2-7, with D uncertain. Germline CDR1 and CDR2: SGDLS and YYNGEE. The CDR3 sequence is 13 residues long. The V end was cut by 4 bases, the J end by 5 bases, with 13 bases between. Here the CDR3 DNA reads TGTGCCAGCAGCCCCGGCATATCCCACGAGCAGTACTTC. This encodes CASSPGISHEQYF.

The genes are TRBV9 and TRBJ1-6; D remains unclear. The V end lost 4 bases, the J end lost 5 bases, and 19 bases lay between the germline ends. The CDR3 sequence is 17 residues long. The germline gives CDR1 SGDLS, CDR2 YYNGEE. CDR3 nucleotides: TGTGCCAGCAGCCGGGAGGCCTGGGGAGTCAATAATTCACCCCTCCACTTT. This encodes CASSREAWGVNNSPLHF.

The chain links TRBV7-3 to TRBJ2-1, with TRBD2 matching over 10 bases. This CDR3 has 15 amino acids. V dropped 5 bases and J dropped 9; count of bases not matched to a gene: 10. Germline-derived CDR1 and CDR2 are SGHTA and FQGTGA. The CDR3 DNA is TGTGCCAGCAGCGTATCCGGGACTAGCGATGGTGAGCAGTTCTTC. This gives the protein CASSVSGTSDGEQFF.

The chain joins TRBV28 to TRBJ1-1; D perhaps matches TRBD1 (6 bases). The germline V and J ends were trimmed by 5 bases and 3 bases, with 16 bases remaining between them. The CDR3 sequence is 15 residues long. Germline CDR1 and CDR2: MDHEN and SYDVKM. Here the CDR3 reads CASSRRTVGHTEAFF. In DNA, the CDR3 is TGTGCCAGCAGTAGACGGACAGTTGGGCACACTGAAGCTTTCTTT.

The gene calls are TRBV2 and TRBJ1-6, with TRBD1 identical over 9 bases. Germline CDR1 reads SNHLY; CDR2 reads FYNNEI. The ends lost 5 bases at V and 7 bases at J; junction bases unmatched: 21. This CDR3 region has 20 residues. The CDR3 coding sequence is TGTGCCAGCAGTACCCCGGCGGACAGGGGCCCCAATTTTCCGAATTCACCCCTCCACTTT. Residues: CASSTPADRGPNFPNSPLHF.

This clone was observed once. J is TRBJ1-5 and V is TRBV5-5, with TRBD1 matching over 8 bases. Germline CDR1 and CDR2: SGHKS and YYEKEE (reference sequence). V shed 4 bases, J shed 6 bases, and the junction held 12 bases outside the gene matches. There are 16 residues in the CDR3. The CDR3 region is CASSLRADRGAQPQHF. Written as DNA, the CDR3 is TGTGCCAGCAGCCTTAGGGCTGACAGGGGTGCTCAGCCCCAGCATTTT.

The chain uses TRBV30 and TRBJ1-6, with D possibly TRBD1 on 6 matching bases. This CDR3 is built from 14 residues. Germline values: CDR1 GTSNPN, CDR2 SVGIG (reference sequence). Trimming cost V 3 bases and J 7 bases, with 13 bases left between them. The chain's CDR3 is CAWRAGGHNSPLHF. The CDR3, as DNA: TGTGCCTGGAGGGCGGGGGGCCACAATTCACCCCTCCACTTT.